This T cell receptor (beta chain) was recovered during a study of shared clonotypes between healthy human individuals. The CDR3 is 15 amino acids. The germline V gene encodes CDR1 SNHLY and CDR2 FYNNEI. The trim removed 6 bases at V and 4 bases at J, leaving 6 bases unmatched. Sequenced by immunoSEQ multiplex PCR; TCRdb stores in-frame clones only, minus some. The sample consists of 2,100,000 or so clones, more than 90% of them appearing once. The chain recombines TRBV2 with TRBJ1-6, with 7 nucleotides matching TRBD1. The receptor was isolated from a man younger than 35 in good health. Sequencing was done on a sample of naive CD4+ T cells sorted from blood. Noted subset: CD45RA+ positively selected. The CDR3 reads CASRSTGSYNSPLHF. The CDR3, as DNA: TGTGCCAGCAGGTCGACAGGGTCGTATAATTCACCCCTCCACTTT.